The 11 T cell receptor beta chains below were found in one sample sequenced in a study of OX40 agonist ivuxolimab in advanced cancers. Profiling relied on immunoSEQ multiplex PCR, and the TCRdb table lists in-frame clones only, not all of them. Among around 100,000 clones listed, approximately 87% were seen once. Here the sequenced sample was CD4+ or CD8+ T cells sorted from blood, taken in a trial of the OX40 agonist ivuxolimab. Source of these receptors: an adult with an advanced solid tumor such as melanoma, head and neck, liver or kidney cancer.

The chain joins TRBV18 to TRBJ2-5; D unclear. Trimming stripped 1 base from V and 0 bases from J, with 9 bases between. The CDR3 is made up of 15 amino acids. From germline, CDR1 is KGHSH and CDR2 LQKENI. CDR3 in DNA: TGTGCCAGCTCACCACTTAAAACGTACCAAGAGACCCAGTACTTC. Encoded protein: CASSPLKTYQETQYF.

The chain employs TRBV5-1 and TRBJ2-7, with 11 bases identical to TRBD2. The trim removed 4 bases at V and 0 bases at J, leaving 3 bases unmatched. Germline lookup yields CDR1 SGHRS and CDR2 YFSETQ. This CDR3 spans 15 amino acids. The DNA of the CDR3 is TGCGCCAGCAGCGGACTAGCGGGCGGCTCCTACGAGCAGTACTTC. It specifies CASSGLAGGSYEQYF. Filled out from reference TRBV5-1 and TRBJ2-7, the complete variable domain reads KAGVTQTPRYLIKTRGQQVTLSCSPISGHRSVSWYQQTPGQGLQFLFEYFSETQRNKGNFPGRFSGRQFSNSRSEMNVSTLELGDSALYLCASSGLAGGSYEQYFGPGTRLTVT.

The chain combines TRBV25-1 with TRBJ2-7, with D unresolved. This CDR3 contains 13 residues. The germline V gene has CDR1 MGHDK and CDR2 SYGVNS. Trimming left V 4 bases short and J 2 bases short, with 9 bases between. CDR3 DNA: TGTGCCAGCAGTGCACCCAGGACCTACGAGCAGTACTTC. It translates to CASSAPRTYEQYF.

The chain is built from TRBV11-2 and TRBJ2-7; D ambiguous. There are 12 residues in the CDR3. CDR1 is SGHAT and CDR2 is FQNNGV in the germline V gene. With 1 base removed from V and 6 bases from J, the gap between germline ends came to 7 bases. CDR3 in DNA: TGTGCCAGCAGCTTAGCCGGGTCCGAGCAGTACTTC. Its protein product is CASSLAGSEQYF.

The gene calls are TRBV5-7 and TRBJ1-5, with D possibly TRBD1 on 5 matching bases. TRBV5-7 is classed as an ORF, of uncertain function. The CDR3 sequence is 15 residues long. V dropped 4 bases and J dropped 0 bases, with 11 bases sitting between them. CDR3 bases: TGTGCCAGCAGCGCGACAGAGACTAGCAATCAGCCCCAGCATTTT. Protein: CASSATETSNQPQHF.

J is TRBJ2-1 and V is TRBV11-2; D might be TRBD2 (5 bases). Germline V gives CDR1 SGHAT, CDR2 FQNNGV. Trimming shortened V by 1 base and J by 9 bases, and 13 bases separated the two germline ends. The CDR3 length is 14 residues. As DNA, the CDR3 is TGTGCCAGCAGCTTAGTAAGGGTTGCGGGTGAGCAGTTCTTC. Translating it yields CASSLVRVAGEQFF.

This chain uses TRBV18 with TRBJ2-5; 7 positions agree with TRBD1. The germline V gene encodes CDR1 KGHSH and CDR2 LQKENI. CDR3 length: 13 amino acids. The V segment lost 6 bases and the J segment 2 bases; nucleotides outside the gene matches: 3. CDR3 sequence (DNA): TGTGCCAGCTCCACGGGACAGCAAGAGACCCAGTACTTC. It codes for CASSTGQQETQYF.

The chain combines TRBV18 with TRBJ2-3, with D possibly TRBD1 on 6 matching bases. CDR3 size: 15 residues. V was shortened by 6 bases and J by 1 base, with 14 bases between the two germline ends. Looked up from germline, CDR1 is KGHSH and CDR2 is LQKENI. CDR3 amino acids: CASSLRDMGTDTQYF. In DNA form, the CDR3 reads TGTGCCAGCTCGCTCAGGGACATGGGCACAGATACGCAGTATTTT.

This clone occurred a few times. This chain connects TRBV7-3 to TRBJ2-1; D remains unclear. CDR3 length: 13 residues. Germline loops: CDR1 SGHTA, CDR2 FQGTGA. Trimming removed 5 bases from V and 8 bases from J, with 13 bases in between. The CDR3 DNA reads TGTGCCAGCAGCCCGAATCTAGGCTATGAGCAGTTCTTC. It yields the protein CASSPNLGYEQFF.

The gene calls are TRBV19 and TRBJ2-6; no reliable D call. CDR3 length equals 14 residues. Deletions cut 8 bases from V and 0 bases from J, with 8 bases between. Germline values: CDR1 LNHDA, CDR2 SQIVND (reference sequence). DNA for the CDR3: TGTGCCAGTCTTCTTCGCTCTGGGGCCAACGTCCTGACTTTC. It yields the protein CASLLRSGANVLTF. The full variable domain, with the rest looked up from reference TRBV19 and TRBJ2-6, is DGGITQSPKYLFRKEGQNVTLSCEQNLNHDAMYWYRQDPGQGLRLIYYSQIVNDFQKGDIAEGYSVSREKKESFPLTVTSAQKNPTAFYLCASLLRSGANVLTFGAGSRLTVL.

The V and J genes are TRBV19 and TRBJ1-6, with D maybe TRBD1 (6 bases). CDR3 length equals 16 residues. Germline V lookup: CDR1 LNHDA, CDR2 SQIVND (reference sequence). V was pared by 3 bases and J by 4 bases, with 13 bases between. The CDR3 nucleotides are TGTGCCAGTAGTATGCAGGGAGGGGGGTATAATTCACCCCTCCACTTT. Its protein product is CASSMQGGGYNSPLHF.